Below are 26 T cell receptor beta chains sequenced from a single sample in a study of blood T cells in healthy people across ages. PCR was performed a second time for about 7 to 11 cycles using a sample-barcoded 5' primer and a J-beta primer mix. TCRdb reanalysed the 5' RACE reads using MiXCR and keeps one entry per CDR3 protein. The sample records hundreds of thousands of distinct CDR3 sequences, approximately 50% being singletons. Sequenced sample: blood. These receptors were collected from a man aged 60-69 years in good health.

The gene calls are TRBV20-1 and TRBJ2-3; 8 bases are shared with TRBD2. This CDR3 has 16 amino acids. Germline CDR1 and CDR2: DFQATT and SNEGSKA (reference sequence). V lost 0 bases and J lost 5; bases outside the gene matches: 10. CDR3 protein: CSARDSRGGAGDTQYF. CDR3 nucleotides: TGCAGTGCTAGAGATTCCCGGGGGGGCGCTGGAGATACGCAGTATTTT.

The rearrangement links TRBV6-6 to TRBJ1-2; D uncertain. The germline V gene has CDR1 MNHNY and CDR2 SVGAGI (reference sequence). The CDR3 contains 12 residues. V lost 5 bases and J 4 bases, leaving 8 bases between the germline ends. The CDR3 DNA reads as TGTGCCAGCAGTGCAACAAGCTATGGCTACACCTTC. Residues: CASSATSYGYTF.

This rearrangement joins TRBV28 to TRBJ2-5; D ambiguous. Trimming stripped 6 bases from V and 5 bases from J, with 10 bases between. This CDR3 has 12 amino acids. CDR1 and CDR2 (germline): MDHEN, SYDVKM. The CDR3 loop reads CASSSNAETQYF. The CDR3 region has the DNA TGTGCCAGCAGCTCCAACGCGGAGACCCAGTACTTC.

The chain has TRBV12-3 or TRBV12-4 and TRBJ2-5; TRBD2 aligns across 10 bases. After removal of 8 bases from V and 3 bases from J, the junction contained 6 bases not matched to a gene. The CDR3 is made up of 14 amino acids. The DNA for the CDR3 is TGTGCCAGCGCAGCGGGGGGGGTGGAAGAGACCCAGTACTTC. It encodes CASAAGGVEETQYF.

This clonotype has just a few counts. The rearrangement uses TRBV29-1 and TRBJ1-2; TRBD1 is a possible D gene (6 bases). The V end lost 5 bases, the J end lost 6 bases, and 16 bases lay between the germline ends. The CDR3 has 13 residues. Germline-derived CDR1 and CDR2 are SQVTM and ANQGSEA. CDR3 DNA: TGCAGCGTTCCTGATTTTGGGGGCCATGGCTACACCTTC. As protein: CSVPDFGGHGYTF. The full variable domain, its missing parts supplied by reference TRBV29-1 and TRBJ1-2, is SAVISQKPSRDICQRGTSLTIQCQVDSQVTMMFWYRQQPGQSLTLIATANQGSEATYESGFVIDKFPISRPNLTFSTLTVSNMSPEDSSIYLCSVPDFGGHGYTFGSGTRLTVV.

This rearrangement joins TRBV9 to TRBJ1-1; possibly TRBD1 for D (6 bases). The CDR3 runs to 14 residues. CDR1 SGDLS and CDR2 YYNGEE come from the germline V gene. The ends were cut back, 4 bases at V and 11 bases at J, with 21 bases in the middle. This CDR3 reads CASSPKGGTVAAFF. CDR3 DNA: TGTGCCAGCAGCCCAAAAGGGGGGACGGTTGCGGCTTTCTTT. Using reference TRBV9 and TRBJ1-1 for the parts outside the CDR3, the full variable domain is DSGVTQTPKHLITATGQRVTLRCSPRSGDLSVYWYQQSLDQGLQFLIQYYNGEERAKGNILERFSAQQFPDLHSELNLSSLELGDSALYFCASSPKGGTVAAFFGQGTRLTVV.

The chain couples TRBV4-2 to TRBJ1-3; D is undetermined. The CDR3 consists of 17 residues. Trimming pared 2 bases from V and 0 bases from J, leaving 14 bases between. Germline CDR1 reads LGHNA; CDR2 reads YNFKEQ. The CDR3 bases are TGTGCCAGCAGCCAAACGGGAAGAGACCTCTCTGGAAACACCATATATTTT. It encodes CASSQTGRDLSGNTIYF.

This clonotype turned up a few times. V usage is TRBV10-3 and J usage is TRBJ1-1; 7 bases are shared with TRBD1. Germline-derived CDR1 and CDR2 are ENHRY and SYGVKD. V dropped 6 bases and J dropped 6; count of bases not matched to a gene: 1. The CDR3 is 11 residues long. CDR3 sequence: CAIRQGSEAFF. The CDR3 coding sequence is TGTGCCATCAGACAGGGGTCTGAAGCTTTCTTT.

This rearrangement joins TRBV10-2 to TRBJ2-1; TRBD1 agrees at 8 bases. The length of the CDR3 is 16 residues. V gave up 3 bases and J gave up 0 bases; unmatched junction bases: 4. The germline V gene encodes CDR1 WSHSY and CDR2 SAAADI. Here the CDR3 reads CASSDDRGSSYNEQFF. Written as DNA, the CDR3 is TGCGCCAGCAGTGATGACAGGGGAAGCTCCTACAATGAGCAGTTCTTC.

This clonotype has just a few counts. The genes are TRBV10-3 and TRBJ2-7; D call uncertain. The CDR3 covers 13 residues. Germline CDR1 and CDR2: ENHRY and SYGVKD. V was clipped by 4 bases and J by 2 bases, with 9 bases between them. CDR3 sequence reads: CAISATTTYEQYF. DNA for the CDR3: TGTGCCATCAGTGCTACTACTACCTACGAGCAGTACTTC.

The genes are TRBV2 and TRBJ1-2; D not resolved. Trimming removed 5 bases from V and 2 bases from J, with 12 bases in between. CDR3 size: 14 residues. CDR1 is SNHLY and CDR2 is FYNNEI in the germline V gene. For the CDR3, the DNA is TGTGCCAGCAGTCGGAGCAGGACGAACTATGGCTACACCTTC. This gives the protein CASSRSRTNYGYTF.

This chain links TRBV10-1 with TRBJ1-2; D gene ambiguous. Trimming removed 4 bases at V and 0 bases at J, with 12 bases between. This CDR3 is built from 15 residues. CDR1 is WNHNN, CDR2 SYGVQD, per germline (reference sequence). In nucleotides, the CDR3 is TGCGCCAGCAGTGGGGCGGGGAGATCTAACTATGGCTACACCTTC. It translates to CASSGAGRSNYGYTF.

The rearrangement uses TRBV7-2 and TRBJ2-3; D is unresolved. V was trimmed by 1 base and J by 6 bases, leaving 14 bases between them. This CDR3 is built from 15 residues. Germline V gives CDR1 SGHTA, CDR2 FQGNSA. CDR3 sequence (DNA): TGTGCCAGCAGCTTAGTTGGACCAGTTGGGGATACGCAGTATTTT. Residues: CASSLVGPVGDTQYF.

The V call is TRBV11-2, the J call TRBJ2-5; 10 bases are shared with TRBD2. After removal of 2 bases from V and 0 bases from J, the junction contained 3 bases not matched to a gene. Looked up from germline, CDR1 is SGHAT and CDR2 is FQNNGV. The CDR3 is 16 residues long. CDR3 residues: CASSLRTSGHQETQYF. CDR3 nucleotides: TGTGCCAGCAGCTTAAGGACTAGCGGCCACCAAGAGACCCAGTACTTC.

The chain employs TRBV7-2 and TRBJ2-5; D ambiguous. Trimming pared 3 bases from V and 5 bases from J, leaving 7 bases between. Germline-derived CDR1 and CDR2 are SGHTA and FQGNSA. CDR3 length: 12 amino acids. In DNA form, the CDR3 reads TGTGCCAGCAGCTTTCCGTTGGAGACCCAGTACTTC. Translating it yields CASSFPLETQYF. The full variable domain, with the rest looked up from reference TRBV7-2 and TRBJ2-5, is GAGVSQSPSNKVTEKGKDVELRCDPISGHTALYWYRQSLGQGLEFLIYFQGNSAPDKSGLPSDRFSAERTGGSVSTLTIQRTQQEDSAVYLCASSFPLETQYFGPGTRLLVL.

This clonotype showed up just a few times. V and J are TRBV5-1 and TRBJ2-5; 8 nucleotides align to TRBD2. CDR3 length equals 17 residues. Per germline, CDR1 SGHRS and CDR2 YFSETQ. V lost 0 bases and J lost 1; bases outside the gene matches: 8. The CDR3 protein is CASSLALLAGVQETQYF. CDR3 sequence (DNA): TGCGCCAGCAGCTTGGCTCTGCTAGCGGGTGTCCAAGAGACCCAGTACTTC.

The V and J genes are TRBV12-3 or TRBV12-4 and TRBJ2-3, with 8 positions matching TRBD1. Unmatched junction bases numbered 6, after V lost 2 bases and J lost 5 bases. The CDR3 is made up of 15 amino acids. CDR3 in DNA: TGTGCCAGCAGTTTACAGGGGGCCATTGGAGATACGCAGTATTTT. It encodes CASSLQGAIGDTQYF.

The chain couples TRBV5-1 to TRBJ1-5; D is possibly TRBD1 (6 bases). CDR1 and CDR2 (germline): SGHRS, YFSETQ. Between the trimmed V and J ends, which lost 0 bases and 7 bases, there was a span of 17 bases. The CDR3 sequence is 16 residues long. CDR3 region: CASSLGWGGPHQPQHF. CDR3 bases: TGCGCCAGCAGCTTGGGCTGGGGGGGGCCACACCAGCCCCAGCATTTT. The variable domain in full, with the rest retrieved from reference TRBV5-1 and TRBJ1-5, is KAGVTQTPRYLIKTRGQQVTLSCSPISGHRSVSWYQQTPGQGLQFLFEYFSETQRNKGNFPGRFSGRQFSNSRSEMNVSTLELGDSALYLCASSLGWGGPHQPQHFGDGTRLSIL.

This clonotype was counted a few times. This chain uses TRBV9 with TRBJ2-3, with 10 bases aligning to TRBD1. Germline values: CDR1 SGDLS, CDR2 YYNGEE. The CDR3 sequence is 16 residues long. V lost 4 bases and J lost 3; bases outside the gene matches: 8. CDR3 bases: TGTGCCAGCAGCCCCCGGCGGGACAGGGGTACAGATACGCAGTATTTT. It specifies CASSPRRDRGTDTQYF.

This sequence joins TRBV7-8 and TRBJ2-4, with TRBD1 identical over 9 bases. Germline V gene lookup returns CDR1 SGHVS and CDR2 FQNEAQ. The ends lost 5 bases at V and 0 bases at J; junction bases unmatched: 11. CDR3 length: 18 amino acids. The DNA for the CDR3 is TGTGCCAGCAGCCACGAACCGGGACAGGGACTAGCCAAAAACATTCAGTACTTC. This codes for CASSHEPGQGLAKNIQYF.

The chain couples TRBV6-2 or TRBV6-3 to TRBJ2-3; a possible D gene is TRBD2 (5 bases). Trimming shortened V by 6 bases and J by 8 bases, and 15 bases separated the two germline ends. The CDR3 runs to 13 residues. Looked up from germline, CDR1 is MNHEY and CDR2 is SVGEGT. The CDR3 sequence: CASSPRLIPTQYF. For the CDR3, the DNA is TGTGCCAGCAGCCCAAGACTAATTCCTACGCAGTATTTT.

This clonotype turned up a few times. The chain employs TRBV7-2 and TRBJ2-2; D call uncertain. The CDR3 loop spans 14 amino acids. The germline V gene encodes CDR1 SGHTA and CDR2 FQGNSA. The V end lost 0 bases, the J end lost 4 bases, and 6 bases lay between the germline ends. In DNA form, the CDR3 reads TGTGCCAGCAGCTTAGCGCTGGGCACCGGGGAGCTGTTTTTT. It is translated as CASSLALGTGELFF.

The chain links TRBV7-2 to TRBJ2-3, with 9 bases lining up with TRBD2. The CDR3 contains 18 residues. Germline V lookup: CDR1 SGHTA, CDR2 FQGNSA. With 5 bases clipped from V and 2 bases from J, the junction kept 14 bases outside the gene matches. The CDR3 sequence: CASSPLLAGVQSTDTQYF. The CDR3 DNA follows: TGTGCCAGCAGCCCCCTACTAGCGGGCGTTCAATCCACAGATACGCAGTATTTT. Using reference TRBV7-2 and TRBJ2-3 for the parts outside the CDR3, the full variable domain is GAGVSQSPSNKVTEKGKDVELRCDPISGHTALYWYRQSLGQGLEFLIYFQGNSAPDKSGLPSDRFSAERTGGSVSTLTIQRTQQEDSAVYLCASSPLLAGVQSTDTQYFGPGTRLTVL.

The chain couples TRBV6-2 or TRBV6-3 to TRBJ2-3; D might be TRBD2 (6 bases). V lost 6 bases and J lost 1, with 14 bases in between. CDR1 and CDR2 (germline): MNHEY, SVGEGT. This CDR3 is 15 amino acids long. The CDR3, as DNA: TGTGCCAGCAGCCGGGACTGGTCTGGCACAGATACGCAGTATTTT. This gives the protein CASSRDWSGTDTQYF.

This CDR3 reads CASSQYREGRQPQHF. CDR3 DNA sequence: TGTGCCAGCAGCCAGTACAGGGAGGGGAGACAGCCCCAGCATTTT. The chain carries TRBV4-2 and TRBJ1-5, with D tentatively TRBD1 (6 bases). This CDR3 region has 15 residues. CDR1 is LGHNA, CDR2 YNFKEQ, per germline. Trimming removed 3 bases at V and 7 bases at J, with 16 bases between.

As DNA, the CDR3 is TGTGCCAGCAGCCCCAACAGGGCGTCGGGCACTGAAGCTTTCTTT. Translated: CASSPNRASGTEAFF. This chain connects TRBV7-9 to TRBJ1-1; D may be TRBD1 (6 bases). There are 15 residues in the CDR3. Trimming took off 5 bases at V and 4 bases at J, with 17 bases between the two ends. Germline CDR1 reads SEHNR; CDR2 reads FQNEAQ (reference sequence).